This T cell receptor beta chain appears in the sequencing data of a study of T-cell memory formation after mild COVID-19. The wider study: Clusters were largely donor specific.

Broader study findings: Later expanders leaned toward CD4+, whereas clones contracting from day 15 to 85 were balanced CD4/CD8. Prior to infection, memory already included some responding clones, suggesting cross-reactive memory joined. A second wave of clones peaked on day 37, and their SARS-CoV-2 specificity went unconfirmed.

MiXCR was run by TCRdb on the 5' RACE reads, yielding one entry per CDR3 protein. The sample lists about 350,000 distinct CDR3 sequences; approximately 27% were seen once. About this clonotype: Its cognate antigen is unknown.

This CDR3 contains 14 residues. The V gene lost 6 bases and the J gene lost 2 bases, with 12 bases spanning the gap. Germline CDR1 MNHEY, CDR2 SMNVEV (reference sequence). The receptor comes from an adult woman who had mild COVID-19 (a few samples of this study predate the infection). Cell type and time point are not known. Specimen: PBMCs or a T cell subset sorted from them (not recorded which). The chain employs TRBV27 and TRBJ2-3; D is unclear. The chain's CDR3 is CASRVRAITDTQYF. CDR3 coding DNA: TGTGCCAGCAGGGTCAGAGCGATCACAGATACGCAGTATTTT.